The present T cell receptor beta chain was sequenced within a study of blood T cells in healthy people across ages. Study-wide background: Per every two T cells, about one barcoded beta molecule was captured by template switching.

This clonotype was detected many times. Its specificity is not known. The study's findings and limits: When set beside aged donors, long-lived donors presented more naive CD4+ cells and higher diversity.

Isolated PBMCs totaled at least 7 million in each sample. Together with a sample-barcoded 5' primer, a J-beta primer mix was included in a second PCR lasting about 6 to 11 cycles. Via MiXCR, TCRdb re-called the 5' RACE reads, giving one row per CDR3 protein. This table has roughly 1,700,000 distinct CDR3 sequences, 28% appearing once. The V and J ends lost 0 bases and 2 bases, in that order; junction bases with no gene match: 6. CDR1 is ENHRY and CDR2 is SYGVKD in the germline V gene. The CDR3 runs to 17 residues. The chain employs TRBV10-3 and TRBJ2-1; 8 nucleotides line up with TRBD2. The source material was blood. This TCR was sampled from a young woman in good health. The CDR3: CAISESGAGETYNEQFF. In DNA form, the CDR3 reads TGTGCCATCAGTGAGTCTGGAGCGGGAGAAACCTACAATGAGCAGTTCTTC.